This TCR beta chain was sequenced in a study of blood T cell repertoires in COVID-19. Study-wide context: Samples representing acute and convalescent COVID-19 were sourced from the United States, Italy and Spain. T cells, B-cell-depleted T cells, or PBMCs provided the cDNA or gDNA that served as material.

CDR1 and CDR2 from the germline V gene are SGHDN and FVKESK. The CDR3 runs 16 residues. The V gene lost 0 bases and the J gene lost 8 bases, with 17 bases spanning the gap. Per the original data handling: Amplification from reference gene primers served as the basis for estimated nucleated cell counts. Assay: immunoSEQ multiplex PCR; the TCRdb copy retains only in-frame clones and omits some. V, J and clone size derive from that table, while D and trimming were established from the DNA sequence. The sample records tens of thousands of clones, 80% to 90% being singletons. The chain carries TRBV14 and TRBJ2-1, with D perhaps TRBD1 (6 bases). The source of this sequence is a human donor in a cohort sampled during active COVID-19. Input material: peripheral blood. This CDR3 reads CASSQDVVRGRDEQFF. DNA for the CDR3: TGTGCCAGCAGCCAAGACGTGGTCAGGGGACGAGATGAGCAGTTCTTC. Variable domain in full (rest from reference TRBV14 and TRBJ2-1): EAGVTQFPSHSVIEKGQTVTLRCDPISGHDNLYWYRRVMGKEIKFLLHFVKESKQDESGMPNNRFLAERTGGTYSTLKVQPAELEDSGVYFCASSQDVVRGRDEQFFGPGTRLTVL.